These 26 T cell receptor beta chains were all obtained from the same sample, sequenced in a study of vaccination effects on CD4 cells after COVID-19. The method was immunoSEQ multiplex PCR; TCRdb's version includes in-frame clones alone and lacks a portion of them. The table includes tens of thousands of clones, 67% detected once. Culture proceeded for nine to ten days, and CD4+ T cells were then isolated. Antigens of these TCRs are unknown. Sequencing was performed on CD4+ T cells from PBMCs cultured without peptide, taken before COVID-19 vaccination. These receptors originate from a human donor who received a COVID-19 vaccine.

CDR3 coding DNA: TGTGCCAGCAGCTTAGCTGAGGGACCCGGGGAGCTGTTTTTT. Translation gives CASSLAEGPGELFF. V is TRBV7-9 and J is TRBJ2-2, with D perhaps matching TRBD1 or TRBD2 (5 bases each). This CDR3 contains 14 residues. Between the trimmed V and J ends, which lost 0 bases and 6 bases, there was a span of 8 bases. Germline V gene sequence: CDR1 SEHNR, CDR2 FQNEAQ (reference sequence).

This clone occurred a few times. The chain combines TRBV6-6 with TRBJ1-1; D gene unclear. The CDR3 spans 14 residues. V gave up 4 bases and J gave up 0 bases, with 9 bases separating them. Germline CDR1 MNHNY, CDR2 SVGAGI (reference sequence). The CDR3, as DNA: TGTGCCAGCAGTTTAGAACTCTTGAACACTGAAGCTTTCTTT. It translates to CASSLELLNTEAFF.

This clone was seen only a few times. V gene TRBV7-9 combines with J gene TRBJ1-3; tentative D call: TRBD1 (6 bases). Germline V CDR1 and CDR2: SEHNR, FQNEAQ (reference sequence). The V end was cut by 5 bases, the J end by 4 bases, with 9 bases between. The CDR3 contains 13 residues. The CDR3 bases are TGTGCCAGCAGCCCCGGACAGGGAAACACCATATATTTT. Translation: CASSPGQGNTIYF. Combining the CDR3 with reference TRBV7-9 and TRBJ1-3 gives the whole variable domain DTGVSQNPRHKITKRGQNVTFRCDPISEHNRLYWYRQTLGQGPEFLTYFQNEAQLEKSRLLSDRFSAERPKGSFSTLEIQRTEQGDSAMYLCASSPGQGNTIYFGEGSWLTVV.

This clone was counted a single time. The chain employs TRBV5-1 and TRBJ2-2; 8 nucleotides line up with TRBD1. Germline-derived CDR1 and CDR2 are SGHRS and YFSETQ. After removal of 0 bases from V and 1 base from J, the junction contained 2 bases not matched to a gene. The CDR3 spans 16 residues. The CDR3 nucleotides read TGCGCCAGCAGCTTGGGGACAGGGTTGAACACCGGGGAGCTGTTTTTT. Translated, it gives CASSLGTGLNTGELFF.

For the CDR3, the DNA is TGTGCCAGCAGTTTAAGATTGGGAGGGAGCTCCTACAATGAGCAGTTCTTC. This codes for CASSLRLGGSSYNEQFF. The chain links TRBV27 to TRBJ2-1; 7 bases map to TRBD2. Trimming took 2 bases from V and 0 from J; bases not matched to a gene: 7. Germline lookup yields CDR1 MNHEY and CDR2 SMNVEV (reference sequence). The length of the CDR3 is 17 residues.

The chain carries TRBV27 and TRBJ2-3; D is perhaps TRBD1 (6 bases). V was shortened by 8 bases and J by 2 bases, with 20 bases between the two germline ends. CDR1 is MNHEY, CDR2 SMNVEV, per germline (reference sequence). This CDR3 is built from 16 residues. This chain's CDR3 is CASFPADRSVTDTQYF. The CDR3 coding sequence is TGTGCCAGCTTTCCGGCCGACAGGTCGGTCACAGATACGCAGTATTTT.

V is TRBV3-1 (or the pseudogene TRBV3-2) and J is TRBJ1-6; weak D call: TRBD1 (6 bases). The germline V gene encodes CDR1 LGHDT and CDR2 YNNKEL (reference sequence). This CDR3 spans 17 amino acids. V was clipped by 1 base and J by 7 bases, with 17 bases between them. The CDR3 DNA is TGTGCCAGCAGCCAAGTCGGGGGCAACCCGGCCAATTCACCCCTCCACTTT. Translation: CASSQVGGNPANSPLHF.

V and J are TRBV6-5 and TRBJ1-3, with no clear D. Deletions cut 7 bases from V and 0 bases from J, with 10 bases between. CDR1 is MNHEY, CDR2 SVGAGI, per germline. The CDR3 length is 14 residues. The DNA for the CDR3 is TGTGCCAGCATTGCCGGGAACTCTGGAAACACCATATATTTT. This translates into CASIAGNSGNTIYF.

The chain links TRBV11-2 to TRBJ2-3; no reliable D call. CDR1 and CDR2 from the germline V gene are SGHAT and FQNNGV. The CDR3 loop spans 16 amino acids. Trimming took 5 bases from V and 0 from J, leaving 15 bases between them. CDR3: CASSPARVRSTDTQYF. The CDR3, as DNA: TGTGCCAGCAGCCCCGCCCGGGTTAGGAGCACAGATACGCAGTATTTT.

This clone was detected only a few times. The chain couples TRBV21-1 to TRBJ1-5; no check of the table's D call, TRBD1, against the DNA was made. TRBV21-1 is designated a pseudogene. The CDR3 loop spans 15 amino acids. The DNA of the CDR3 is TGTGCCAGCAGCAAAACAGGGGTTGAGAGTCAGCCCCAGCATTTT. As protein: CASSKTGVESQPQHF.

The V gene is TRBV7-2, the J gene TRBJ1-3; a possible D gene is TRBD1 (5 bases). Germline V lookup: CDR1 SGHTA, CDR2 FQGNSA. The CDR3 is 16 residues long. V was pared by 2 bases and J by 1 base, with 12 bases between. The CDR3 DNA reads as TGTGCCAGCAGCTTACCCGGGGGAAGGTCTGGAAACACCATATATTTT. The encoded protein is CASSLPGGRSGNTIYF.

This rearrangement joins TRBV7-6 to TRBJ2-3; possibly TRBD1 for D (6 bases). The CDR3 consists of 16 residues. Germline-derived CDR1 and CDR2 are SGHVS and FNYEAQ. V was cut by 7 bases and J by 0 bases, with 17 bases left in between. In DNA, the CDR3 is TGTGCCAGCAAGGCTAATCTGGGGGCCAGCACAGATACGCAGTATTTT. This translates into CASKANLGASTDTQYF.

The chain recombines TRBV7-9 with TRBJ2-1; TRBD1 aligns across 12 bases. The CDR3 runs to 16 residues. Germline V lookup: CDR1 SEHNR, CDR2 FQNEAQ (reference sequence). The J segment lost 8 bases and the V segment lost 5 bases, leaving 10 bases of the junction unmatched. Here the CDR3 DNA reads TGTGCCAGCAGCCCAGTCGGGACAGGGGGCGGAGATGAGCAGTTCTTC. It codes for CASSPVGTGGGDEQFF.

This chain uses TRBV7-8 with TRBJ1-1; 7 nucleotides line up with TRBD1. The CDR3 spans 16 residues. Germline V gene data show CDR1 as SGHVS and CDR2 as FQNEAQ. V dropped 6 bases and J dropped 6; count of bases not matched to a gene: 16. The CDR3 spells CASSSAGGWTRAEAFF. For the CDR3, the DNA is TGTGCCAGCAGTTCCGCAGGGGGTTGGACTAGGGCTGAAGCTTTCTTT.

The rearrangement links TRBV5-1 to TRBJ1-3; no reliable D call. V was trimmed by 1 base and J by 0 bases, leaving 5 bases between them. Germline V gene lookup returns CDR1 SGHRS and CDR2 YFSETQ. The CDR3 has 14 residues. The CDR3 DNA sequence: TGCGCCAGCAGCTTGAGTGACTCTGGAAACACCATATATTTT. Translation gives CASSLSDSGNTIYF.

The genes are TRBV12-3 or TRBV12-4 and TRBJ1-1; 7 bases map to TRBD1. The V gene end was trimmed by 6 bases and the J gene end by 4 bases; junction bases not matched to a gene: 5. CDR3 length: 13 residues. The CDR3 spells CASRAQGGTEAFF. The CDR3 region has the DNA TGTGCCAGCAGAGCTCAGGGGGGCACTGAAGCTTTCTTT.

This clone is judged medium-sized. The junction does not match germline at one end; this may be a read error. V and J are TRBV7-7 and TRBJ1-4, with a weak D call TRBD1 (5 bases). The V gene's germline CDR1 is SSHAT and CDR2 FNYEAQ (reference sequence). The CDR3 is 16 amino acids. The CDR3: CASSARDAQEREKLFF. DNA for the CDR3: TGTGCTAGCAGCGCGCGGGACGCCCAAGAGCGTGAAAAACTGTTTTTT.

In this sample, this clone turned up a few times. The chain links TRBV25-1 to TRBJ1-1; 8 bases are shared with TRBD1. The CDR3 extends over 14 amino acids. CDR1 and CDR2 from the germline V gene are MGHDK and SYGVNS. V lost 7 bases to trimming and J lost 1 base; unmatched junction nucleotides: 5. The CDR3 loop reads CASTQGVSNTEAFF. The CDR3 DNA is TGTGCCAGCACACAGGGGGTATCGAACACTGAAGCTTTCTTT.

This chain joins TRBV5-1 and TRBJ2-1, with D perhaps TRBD1 (6 bases). Germline V gives CDR1 SGHRS, CDR2 YFSETQ. The CDR3 sequence is 14 residues long. Trimming took 2 bases from V and 8 from J, leaving 14 bases between them. CDR3 DNA: TGCGCCAGCAGCTTAAGGGTTGGGGGCGATGAGCAGTTCTTC. It specifies CASSLRVGGDEQFF.

This chain joins TRBV25-1 and TRBJ2-3, with D possibly TRBD1 on 6 matching bases. Trimming removed 3 bases at V and 2 bases at J, with 12 bases between. Germline CDR1 reads MGHDK; CDR2 reads SYGVNS. The CDR3 length is 15 residues. This CDR3 reads CASSDITGPTDTQYF. The CDR3 DNA reads as TGTGCCAGCAGTGATATCACAGGGCCCACAGATACGCAGTATTTT.

This chain links TRBV14 with TRBJ2-1; D uncertain. Germline V gene data show CDR1 as SGHDN and CDR2 as FVKESK. V was trimmed by 3 bases and J by 7 bases, leaving 4 bases between them. The CDR3 spans 11 residues. The CDR3 coding sequence is TGTGCCAGCAGCCAGTGGAATGAGCAGTTCTTC. It is translated as CASSQWNEQFF.

J is TRBJ1-2 and V is TRBV9; D gene unclear. The CDR3 sequence is 15 residues long. The germline V gene has CDR1 SGDLS and CDR2 YYNGEE. With 4 bases removed from V and 3 bases from J, the gap between germline ends came to 16 bases. CDR3 nucleotides: TGTGCCAGCAGCCCCCGCCCCCACGGAGACTATGGCTACACCTTC. It yields the protein CASSPRPHGDYGYTF.

The chain recombines TRBV5-5 with TRBJ1-4; D not resolved. The germline CDR1 and CDR2 sequences are SGHKS and YYEKEE (reference sequence). The CDR3 totals 13 residues. Trimming left V 0 bases short and J 0 bases short, with 0 bases between. CDR3 protein: CASSLATNEKLFF. The CDR3 coding sequence is TGTGCCAGCAGCTTGGCAACTAATGAAAAACTGTTTTTT.

This clone was seen more than once but under ten times. The V call is TRBV4-2, the J call TRBJ2-7; 9 nucleotides agree with TRBD1. The CDR3 sequence is 15 residues long. The V gene end was trimmed by 4 bases and the J gene end by 3 bases; junction bases not matched to a gene: 7. Germline values: CDR1 LGHNA, CDR2 YNFKEQ. The CDR3 coding sequence is TGTGCCAGCAGCCTCGGACAGGGGTTTGGCTACGAGCAGTACTTC. It specifies CASSLGQGFGYEQYF.

There are a few counts of this clone. This chain joins TRBV7-3 and TRBJ1-1; D possibly corresponds to TRBD1 (5 bases). CDR1 SGHTA and CDR2 FQGTGA come from the germline V gene. The CDR3 sequence is 18 residues long. V was clipped by 5 bases and J by 4 bases, with 26 bases between them. Here the CDR3 reads CASSLGQPAVAGGTEAFF. The CDR3 DNA follows: TGTGCCAGCAGCCTGGGGCAGCCCGCGGTCGCGGGGGGCACTGAAGCTTTCTTT. The whole variable domain, remainder taken from reference TRBV7-3 and TRBJ1-1, is GAGVSQTPSNKVTEKGKYVELRCDPISGHTALYWYRQSLGQGPEFLIYFQGTGAADDSGLPNDRFFAVRPEGSVSTLKIQRTERGDSAVYLCASSLGQPAVAGGTEAFFGQGTRLTVV.

This clone turned up a few times. The genes are TRBV6-5 and TRBJ1-6, with 7 bases that match TRBD1. The germline gives CDR1 MNHEY, CDR2 SVGAGI. The CDR3 is made up of 15 amino acids. The V segment lost 10 bases and the J segment 6 bases; nucleotides outside the gene matches: 12. The CDR3 nucleotides read TGTGCCACCTTGTTGATGAGGGGGCGTAATTCACCCCTCCACTTT. This encodes CATLLMRGRNSPLHF.